The 11 T cell receptor beta chains presented below share a single source sample, sequenced in a study of post-analysis software for immune sequencing data. The antigens for these receptors are not known. Study findings and constraints: Patients showed TRBV5-6, TRBV5-1 and TRBV20-1 among 4 or 5 TRBV segments more frequent than in controls.

The authors incorporated unique molecular identifiers into the TCR beta cDNA libraries. TCRdb re-called the PCR reads with MiXCR, one entry per CDR3 protein. The data show hundreds of thousands of distinct CDR3 sequences, with 25% to 30% seen just once and roughly 0.57% held by the top ten. Sample: blood. These TCRs come from a girl between 10 and 17 years old with multiple sclerosis.

This clonotype turned up a few times. The rearrangement joins TRBV2 to TRBJ1-2; TRBD1 is a possible D gene (5 bases). V lost 10 bases to trimming and J lost 5 bases, with 20 bases between them. CDR1 is SNHLY, CDR2 FYNNEI, per germline. CDR3 length: 14 residues. CDR3 DNA sequence: TGTGCCATCCAGGGTGTAGATACCTCGTATGGCTACACCTTC. As protein: CAIQGVDTSYGYTF.

The chain links TRBV5-1 to TRBJ2-7, with a possible D match to TRBD1 (6 bases). Trimming removed 0 bases from V and 2 bases from J, with 12 bases in between. The CDR3 is 15 residues long. The germline V gene encodes CDR1 SGHRS and CDR2 YFSETQ. CDR3 protein: CASSLDRVGTYEQYF. CDR3 nucleotides: TGCGCCAGCAGCTTGGACAGGGTCGGCACCTACGAGCAGTACTTC.

V is TRBV11-1 and J is TRBJ2-5, with D unresolved. The CDR3 covers 13 residues. V was cut by 1 base and J by 7 bases, with 10 bases left in between. Germline CDR1 reads SGHAT; CDR2 reads FQDESV (reference sequence). The CDR3 nucleotides read TGTGCCAGCAGCTTAGTTCCACTGCGGACCCAGTACTTC. Residues: CASSLVPLRTQYF.

The J gene is TRBJ2-1, the V gene TRBV7-9; TRBD2 matches at 10 bases. The germline V gene has CDR1 SEHNR and CDR2 FQNEAQ (reference sequence). V shed 5 bases and J 2 bases; nucleotides not matched to a gene: 15. This CDR3 region has 19 residues. CDR3 sequence: CASSPSGGLAGDPYNEQFF. The CDR3 nucleotides read TGTGCCAGCAGCCCAAGCGGGGGCCTAGCGGGAGACCCCTACAATGAGCAGTTCTTC. Full variable domain (outside the CDR3, taken from reference TRBV7-9 and TRBJ2-1): DTGVSQNPRHKITKRGQNVTFRCDPISEHNRLYWYRQTLGQGPEFLTYFQNEAQLEKSRLLSDRFSAERPKGSFSTLEIQRTEQGDSAMYLCASSPSGGLAGDPYNEQFFGPGTRLTVL.

The chain uses TRBV3-1 and TRBJ2-5; D is ambiguous. CDR1 is LGHDT and CDR2 is YNNKEL in the germline V gene (reference sequence). V dropped 0 bases and J dropped 2 bases, with 19 bases sitting between them. The length of the CDR3 is 18 residues. CDR3 in amino acids: CASSQDQTQWARQETQYF. The CDR3 DNA sequence: TGTGCCAGCAGCCAAGATCAGACTCAATGGGCTCGGCAAGAGACCCAGTACTTC.

This clonotype has a handful of counts. The genes are TRBV27 and TRBJ1-1; the D is unclear. Germline assignment: CDR1 MNHEY and CDR2 SMNVEV (reference sequence). This CDR3 has 13 amino acids. V gave up 6 bases and J gave up 0 bases, with 8 bases separating them. CDR3 coding DNA: TGTGCCAGCAGGGGGAACTTGAACACTGAAGCTTTCTTT. This codes for CASRGNLNTEAFF.

This clonotype showed up just a few times. Its ends do not fully match the called genes, so a read error is possible. The chain is built from TRBV7-7 and TRBJ2-5; no definite D call. Per germline, CDR1 SSHAT and CDR2 FNYEAQ (reference sequence). This CDR3 is built from 12 residues. The CDR3 region has the DNA TGTGCTAGCAGCTTAGGGTCGGAGACCCGGTACTTC. Protein: CASSLGSETRYF.

This clonotype was seen ten or more times. The chain combines TRBV7-9 with TRBJ2-1; D is possibly TRBD2 (5 bases). V lost 1 base, J lost 5 bases, and 15 bases lay in between. CDR3 size: 16 residues. In germline, CDR1 is SEHNR, CDR2 FQNEAQ (reference sequence). The CDR3 sequence is CASSLGLAGLNNEQFF. CDR3 DNA: TGTGCCAGCAGCTTAGGCCTGGCGGGCCTAAACAATGAGCAGTTCTTC.

This chain joins TRBV28 and TRBJ2-3, with a possible D match to TRBD2 (5 bases). Germline assignment: CDR1 MDHEN and CDR2 SYDVKM. There are 15 residues in the CDR3. V shed 6 bases and J shed 0 bases, with 13 bases lying between them. CDR3 nucleotide sequence: TGTGCCAGCAGCTGGAGGATATCTAGCACAGATACGCAGTATTTT. Protein: CASSWRISSTDTQYF.

This clonotype was seen more than once but under ten times. The chain carries TRBV25-1 and TRBJ2-1; D unresolved. V lost 7 bases, J lost 0 bases, and 7 bases lay in between. Germline CDR1 MGHDK, CDR2 SYGVNS. This CDR3 spans 13 amino acids. The CDR3 region has the DNA TGTGCCAGCAACCCCCCCTCCTACAATGAGCAGTTCTTC. As protein: CASNPPSYNEQFF. The full variable domain, completed using reference TRBV25-1 and TRBJ2-1, is EADIYQTPRYLVIGTGKKITLECSQTMGHDKMYWYQQDPGMELHLIHYSYGVNSTEKGDLSSESTVSRIRTEHFPLTLESARPSHTSQYLCASNPPSYNEQFFGPGTRLTVL.

As concerns this clonotype: This may be a read error: a much more frequent sequence differs by one nucleotide. The chain carries TRBV5-1 and TRBJ2-7; D may be TRBD1 (5 bases). This CDR3 spans 15 amino acids. CDR1 is SGHRS and CDR2 is YFSETQ in the germline V gene. V was trimmed by 0 bases and J by 6 bases, leaving 16 bases between them. The CDR3 DNA reads TGCGCCAGCAGCTTGGAATGGGGCAGGGTTGCCGAGCAGTACTTC. Translating it yields CASSLEWGRVAEQYF.